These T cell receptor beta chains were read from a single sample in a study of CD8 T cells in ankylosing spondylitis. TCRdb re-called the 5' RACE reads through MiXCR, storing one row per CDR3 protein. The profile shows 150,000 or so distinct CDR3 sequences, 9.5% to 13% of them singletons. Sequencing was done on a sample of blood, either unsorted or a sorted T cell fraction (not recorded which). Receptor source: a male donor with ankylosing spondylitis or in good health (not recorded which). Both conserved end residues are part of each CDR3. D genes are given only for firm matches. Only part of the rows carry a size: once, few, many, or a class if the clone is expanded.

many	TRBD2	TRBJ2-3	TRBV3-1	CASSQASSGGTDTQYF	TGTGCCAGCAGCCAAGCGTCTAGCGGGGGCACAGATACGCAGTATTTT
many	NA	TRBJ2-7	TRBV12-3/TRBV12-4	CASSSDYPSSYEQYF	TGTGCCAGCAGCTCGGACTACCCGAGCTCCTACGAGCAGTACTTC
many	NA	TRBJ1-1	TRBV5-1	CASSLEVQGTEAFF	TGCGCCAGCAGCTTGGAGGTCCAGGGCACTGAAGCTTTCTTT
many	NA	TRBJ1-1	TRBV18	CASSPRNPGNTEAFF	TGTGCCAGCTCACCACGGAATCCTGGAAACACTGAAGCTTTCTTT
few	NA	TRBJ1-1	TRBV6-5	CASSYDSDTEAFF	TGTGCCAGCAGTTACGACAGCGACACTGAAGCTTTCTTT
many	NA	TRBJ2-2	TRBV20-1	CSARDDGRRPTGELFF	TGCAGTGCTAGAGATGATGGCCGCCGTCCCACCGGGGAGCTGTTTTTT
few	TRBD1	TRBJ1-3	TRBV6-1	CASSDILRGLRNTIYF	TGTGCCAGCAGTGACATCTTGAGGGGGCTAAGAAACACCATATATTTT
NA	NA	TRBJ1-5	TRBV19	CASSPGTDYSNQPQHF	TGTGCCAGTAGTCCCGGGACCGATTATAGCAATCAGCCCCAGCATTTT
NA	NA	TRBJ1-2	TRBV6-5	CASSYSSQGDGYTF	TGTGCCAGCAGTTACTCCTCGCAGGGCGATGGCTACACCTTC
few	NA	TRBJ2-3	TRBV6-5	CASSYGPPKASTDTQYF	TGTGCCAGCAGTTACGGACCGCCAAAGGCTAGCACAGATACGCAGTATTTT
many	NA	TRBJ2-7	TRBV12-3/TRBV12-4	CASSLVRGNEQYF	TGTGCCAGCAGTTTAGTTCGGGGGAACGAGCAGTACTTC
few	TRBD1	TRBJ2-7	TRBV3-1	CASSQVQGRQQYF	TGTGCCAGCAGCCAAGTACAGGGGCGGCAGCAGTACTTC
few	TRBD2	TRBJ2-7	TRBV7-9	CASSLLAGASYEQYF	TGTGCCAGCAGCCTACTAGCGGGAGCCTCCTACGAGCAGTACTTC
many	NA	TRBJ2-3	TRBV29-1	CSVDADYRPDTQYF	TGCAGCGTCGACGCAGATTACCGCCCAGATACGCAGTATTTT
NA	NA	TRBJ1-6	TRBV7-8	CASTVSGNLGSPLHF	TGTGCCAGCACCGTCTCCGGGAATCTAGGTTCACCCCTCCACTTT
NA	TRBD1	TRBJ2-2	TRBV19	CASSTRRGGQGVSGELFF	TGTGCCAGTAGTACCCGGCGGGGAGGACAGGGTGTCTCCGGGGAGCTGTTTTTT
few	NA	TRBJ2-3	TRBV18	CASRGRTDTQYF	TGTGCCAGCCGGGGGCGGACAGATACGCAGTATTTT
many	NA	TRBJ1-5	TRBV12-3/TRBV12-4	CASSLQVTDSNQPQHF	TGTGCCAGCAGTTTACAGGTAACGGATAGCAATCAGCCCCAGCATTTT
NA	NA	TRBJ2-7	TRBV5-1	CASSSLFGGYEQYF	TGCGCCAGCAGCTCCCTCTTCGGGGGATACGAGCAGTACTTC
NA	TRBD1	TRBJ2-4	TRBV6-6	CASRDREQALF	TGTGCCAGCAGAGACAGGGAACAAGCCCTATTC
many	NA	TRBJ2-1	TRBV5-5	CASSFDGSSYNEQFF	TGTGCCAGCAGCTTCGACGGGAGCTCCTACAATGAGCAGTTCTTC
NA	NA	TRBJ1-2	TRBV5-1	CASSLAPPTAGEGYGYTF	TGCGCCAGCAGCTTGGCTCCTCCGACGGCAGGGGAGGGCTATGGCTACACCTTC
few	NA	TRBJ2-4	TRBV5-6	CASSSGWRGKNIQYF	TGTGCCAGCAGCTCCGGTTGGCGAGGGAAAAACATTCAGTACTTC
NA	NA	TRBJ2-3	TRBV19	CASSPSIGDTQYF	TGTGCCAGTAGTCCGTCTATTGGAGATACGCAGTATTTT
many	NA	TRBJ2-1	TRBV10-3	CATTGGLEEQFF	TGTGCCACCACCGGGGGTTTAGAGGAGCAGTTCTTC
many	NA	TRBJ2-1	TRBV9	CASSVGGSSGDEQFF	TGTGCCAGCAGCGTAGGTGGTAGCTCGGGCGATGAGCAGTTCTTC
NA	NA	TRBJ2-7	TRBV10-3	CAISGVGPEGEQYF	TGTGCCATCAGTGGAGTGGGTCCTGAGGGCGAGCAGTACTTC
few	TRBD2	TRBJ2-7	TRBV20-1	CSASRLAGGYEQYF	TGCAGTGCTAGTCGCCTAGCGGGAGGGTACGAGCAGTACTTC
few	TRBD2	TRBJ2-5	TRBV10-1	CASSDQGLAVQETQYF	TGCGCCAGCAGTGACCAGGGACTAGCGGTCCAAGAGACCCAGTACTTC
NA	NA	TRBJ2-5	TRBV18	CASSQGAGETQYF	TGTGCCAGCTCACAAGGGGCCGGGGAGACCCAGTACTTC